This record concerns one TCR beta chain sequence. Its antigen is as yet unknown. These data come from a study of T cell responses to AZD1222 COVID-19 vaccine. Germline assignment: CDR1 SGHDT and CDR2 YYEEEE. The CDR3 totals 18 residues. Trimming cost V 4 bases and J 0 bases, with 20 bases left between them. Overall study results and limits: AZD1222 recipients seropositive at baseline numbered only 5 or 6. Elevations in Spike-specific TCR breadth and depth followed administration of two AZD1222 doses. There were repertoire samples only from the period after the peak T cell response.

The data were produced by immunoSEQ multiplex PCR, yet TCRdb's version contains in-frame clones alone and is incomplete. The data show 100,000 to 120,000 clones, with 92% seen just once and over 6.5% held by the top ten. The V and J genes are TRBV5-6 and TRBJ1-5; D is undetermined. Sample: peripheral blood, taken on day 0 of AZD1222 vaccination. The source of this sequence is an adult in good health. The CDR3 DNA reads TGTGCCAGCAGCAAACGTGATTTTTTCGGGCTTAGCAATCAGCCCCAGCATTTT. Its protein is CASSKRDFFGLSNQPQHF.